A single sample gave rise to the 20 T cell receptor beta chains below, sequenced in a study of blood T cell repertoires in COVID-19. The data were produced by immunoSEQ multiplex PCR, yet TCRdb's version contains in-frame clones alone and is incomplete. This sample has 250,000 to 350,000 clones, with 70% to 90% found just once. Input material: PBMCs or T cells enriched from blood (not recorded which). The receptor set was obtained from a woman younger than 45 who had recovered from COVID-19.

This clone was found a few times. The J gene is TRBJ1-6, the V gene TRBV4-3, with D unclear. This CDR3 is 19 amino acids long. Looked up from germline, CDR1 is LGHNA and CDR2 is YSLEER. Trimming cost V 0 bases and J 10 bases, with 25 bases left between them. The CDR3: CASSQDWGKLAGGGSPLHF. For the CDR3, the DNA is TGCGCCAGCAGCCAAGATTGGGGAAAGCTGGCTGGAGGTGGATCACCCCTCCACTTT.

This rearrangement joins TRBV30 to TRBJ1-1, with D possibly TRBD1 on 5 matching bases. Trimming removed 7 bases from V and 9 bases from J, with 12 bases in between. CDR3 length: 10 residues. Germline loops: CDR1 GTSNPN, CDR2 SVGIG (reference sequence). CDR3 sequence: CASLGPQAFF. Here the CDR3 DNA reads TGTGCCTCCCTGGGGCCACAAGCTTTCTTT.

The rearrangement links TRBV10-3 to TRBJ2-3; 7 bases line up with TRBD1. J lost 0 bases, V lost 6 bases, and 6 bases had no gene match. Germline V lookup: CDR1 ENHRY, CDR2 SYGVKD. This CDR3 has 15 residues. CDR3 in DNA: TGTGCCATCAGGCCGGGACAGACTAGCACAGATACGCAGTATTTT. This encodes CAIRPGQTSTDTQYF.

V gene TRBV6-6 combines with J gene TRBJ2-3; TRBD2 aligns across 16 bases. The germline V gene encodes CDR1 MNHNY and CDR2 SVGAGI (reference sequence). The CDR3 is 20 amino acids. Unmatched junction bases numbered 11, after V lost 5 bases and J lost 0 bases. The CDR3 coding sequence is TGTGCCAGCAGTCAAAGCCCGGGACTAGCGGGGGGGCTTAGCACAGATACGCAGTATTTT. It specifies CASSQSPGLAGGLSTDTQYF.

In this sample, this clone turned up once. V usage is TRBV10-3 and J usage is TRBJ1-6; TRBD1 agrees at 7 bases. This CDR3 region has 15 residues. The J segment lost 0 bases and the V segment lost 7 bases, leaving 3 bases of the junction unmatched. Germline loops: CDR1 ENHRY, CDR2 SYGVKD. This chain's CDR3 is CAINRGSSYNSPLHF. For the CDR3, the DNA is TGTGCCATCAACAGGGGAAGCTCCTATAATTCACCCCTCCACTTT.

The chain combines TRBV13 with TRBJ1-1, with a possible D match to TRBD1 (6 bases). This CDR3 has 17 residues. Germline loops: CDR1 PRHDT, CDR2 FYEKMQ (reference sequence). Between the trimmed V and J ends, which lost 7 bases and 0 bases, there was a span of 21 bases. The CDR3 is CASTARGPRVMNTEAFF. Here the CDR3 DNA reads TGTGCCAGCACCGCGCGGGGGCCTCGGGTTATGAACACTGAAGCTTTCTTT.

This clone appeared a few times. The chain carries TRBV29-1 and TRBJ2-7, with TRBD2 identical over 8 bases. The germline V gene has CDR1 SQVTM and CDR2 ANQGSEA. This CDR3 spans 17 amino acids. V was clipped by 6 bases and J by 4 bases; unmatched bases: 20. The CDR3 region has the DNA TGCAGCGTCGCGAGGCCTAGCGGGCCTAATTCGAGGTACGAGCAGTACTTC. It specifies CSVARPSGPNSRYEQYF.

This chain uses TRBV6-1 with TRBJ1-6; D unclear. Germline V CDR1 and CDR2: MNHNS, SASEGT. The CDR3 consists of 14 residues. The V end lost 3 bases, the J end lost 0 bases, and 3 bases lay between the germline ends. The CDR3 sequence: CASSESSYNSPLHF. The CDR3, as DNA: TGTGCCAGCAGTGAGAGCTCCTATAATTCACCCCTCCACTTT.

This chain uses TRBV9 with TRBJ2-3; possible D gene TRBD2, 5 bases. Germline V gives CDR1 SGDLS, CDR2 YYNGEE. The CDR3 totals 16 residues. The germline V and J ends were trimmed by 0 bases and 2 bases, with 13 bases remaining between them. The CDR3 is CASSVVASSVTDTQYF. CDR3 DNA: TGTGCCAGCAGCGTAGTCGCTAGCTCGGTCACAGATACGCAGTATTTT. The full variable domain, its missing parts supplied by reference TRBV9 and TRBJ2-3, is DSGVTQTPKHLITATGQRVTLRCSPRSGDLSVYWYQQSLDQGLQFLIQYYNGEERAKGNILERFSAQQFPDLHSELNLSSLELGDSALYFCASSVVASSVTDTQYFGPGTRLTVL.

The chain links TRBV6-8 to TRBJ1-4; D is perhaps TRBD1 (6 bases). The length of the CDR3 is 14 residues. Germline-derived CDR1 and CDR2 are MNHGY and SAAAGT. V lost 4 bases and J 4 bases, leaving 10 bases between the germline ends. The CDR3, as DNA: TGTGCCAGCAGTTCTACAGGGTATAATGAAAAACTGTTTTTT. The encoded protein is CASSSTGYNEKLFF.

A single count supports this clone. The V call is TRBV5-5, the J call TRBJ1-3; TRBD1 agrees at 9 bases. Looked up from germline, CDR1 is SGHKS and CDR2 is YYEKEE (reference sequence). The CDR3 is 19 amino acids. V lost 3 bases, J lost 0 bases, and 13 bases stayed unmatched. The CDR3 DNA is TGTGCCAGCAGCTCCCTGGGTCCCGGGACAGGGTTCTCTGGAAACACCATATATTTT. It encodes CASSSLGPGTGFSGNTIYF.

The V gene is TRBV9, the J gene TRBJ1-5; D is possibly TRBD1 (5 bases). V was shortened by 3 bases and J by 0 bases, with 13 bases between the two germline ends. The V gene's germline CDR1 is SGDLS and CDR2 YYNGEE. This CDR3 has 16 residues. The CDR3 here is CASSDGVRVSNQPQHF. CDR3 nucleotide sequence: TGTGCCAGCAGCGACGGAGTCAGGGTTAGCAATCAGCCCCAGCATTTT.

The chain employs TRBV7-2 and TRBJ1-3, with D possibly TRBD1 on 6 matching bases. Germline lookup yields CDR1 SGHTA and CDR2 FQGNSA. The V end was cut by 5 bases, the J end by 0 bases, with 23 bases between. This CDR3 has 19 amino acids. Here the CDR3 reads CASSSYPQGLRGSGNTIYF. The DNA for the CDR3 is TGTGCCAGCAGCAGCTACCCCCAGGGGCTCCGGGGCTCTGGAAACACCATATATTTT. Together with reference TRBV7-2 and TRBJ1-3, the CDR3 gives the full variable domain: GAGVSQSPSNKVTEKGKDVELRCDPISGHTALYWYRQSLGQGLEFLIYFQGNSAPDKSGLPSDRFSAERTGGSVSTLTIQRTQQEDSAVYLCASSSYPQGLRGSGNTIYFGEGSWLTVV.

This chain connects TRBV9 to TRBJ2-1; D is unclear. In germline, CDR1 is SGDLS, CDR2 YYNGEE. The CDR3 has 15 amino acids. V was shortened by 0 bases and J by 2 bases, with 9 bases between the two germline ends. The CDR3 DNA reads TGTGCCAGCAGCGTAGCAACTAACCCCTACAATGAGCAGTTCTTC. Amino acid sequence: CASSVATNPYNEQFF.

The V gene is TRBV7-2, the J gene TRBJ2-3; 11 bases map to TRBD2. CDR3 length equals 15 residues. Trimming took 1 base from V and 4 from J; bases not matched to a gene: 1. Germline V gene sequence: CDR1 SGHTA, CDR2 FQGNSA. The chain's CDR3 is CASSLGSGRADTQYF. The CDR3 nucleotides read TGTGCCAGCAGCTTAGGTAGCGGGAGGGCAGATACGCAGTATTTT.

The rearrangement joins TRBV5-1 to TRBJ2-1; 8 positions agree with TRBD2. J was trimmed by 2 bases and V by 3 bases; bases with no gene match: 4. The CDR3 consists of 15 residues. Germline CDR1 is SGHRS and CDR2 is YFSETQ. CDR3 DNA sequence: TGCGCCAGCAGCTCGGGAGGGTTAACCTACAATGAGCAGTTCTTC. This sequence encodes CASSSGGLTYNEQFF. Full variable domain (missing parts from reference TRBV5-1 and TRBJ2-1): KAGVTQTPRYLIKTRGQQVTLSCSPISGHRSVSWYQQTPGQGLQFLFEYFSETQRNKGNFPGRFSGRQFSNSRSEMNVSTLELGDSALYLCASSSGGLTYNEQFFGPGTRLTVL.

V and J are TRBV7-3 and TRBJ2-1; TRBD2 matches 7 bases. Germline V CDR1 and CDR2: SGHTA, FQGTGA. V lost 2 bases and J lost 9; bases outside the gene matches: 7. The CDR3 has 14 amino acids. The CDR3 bases are TGTGCCAGCAGCTTATGGCGGGAGTATTCTGAGCAGTTCTTC. This codes for CASSLWREYSEQFF.

The rearrangement joins TRBV5-6 to TRBJ2-5; 8 nucleotides align to TRBD1. The V segment lost 2 bases and the J segment 5 bases; nucleotides outside the gene matches: 2. The CDR3 is 13 amino acids. Germline values: CDR1 SGHDT, CDR2 YYEEEE. The CDR3 coding sequence is TGTGCCAGCAGCTTCCGGGACAGGGAGACCCAGTACTTC. Protein: CASSFRDRETQYF.

This clone has only a few counts. The chain has TRBV14 and TRBJ1-6, with TRBD1 matching over 7 bases. The CDR3 length is 15 residues. The germline V gene encodes CDR1 SGHDN and CDR2 FVKESK. J was trimmed by 4 bases and V by 5 bases; bases with no gene match: 5. CDR3 residues: CASSVKTGYNSPLHF. The CDR3 DNA follows: TGTGCCAGCAGCGTAAAGACAGGGTATAATTCACCCCTCCACTTT.

The chain is built from TRBV5-1 and TRBJ1-1; D is unclear. The V gene's germline CDR1 is SGHRS and CDR2 YFSETQ. Trimming removed 3 bases from V and 4 bases from J, with 13 bases in between. This CDR3 region has 14 residues. The CDR3, as DNA: TGCGCCAGCAGCTGGAGCCCATCGTTCACTGAAGCTTTCTTT. Its protein product is CASSWSPSFTEAFF.